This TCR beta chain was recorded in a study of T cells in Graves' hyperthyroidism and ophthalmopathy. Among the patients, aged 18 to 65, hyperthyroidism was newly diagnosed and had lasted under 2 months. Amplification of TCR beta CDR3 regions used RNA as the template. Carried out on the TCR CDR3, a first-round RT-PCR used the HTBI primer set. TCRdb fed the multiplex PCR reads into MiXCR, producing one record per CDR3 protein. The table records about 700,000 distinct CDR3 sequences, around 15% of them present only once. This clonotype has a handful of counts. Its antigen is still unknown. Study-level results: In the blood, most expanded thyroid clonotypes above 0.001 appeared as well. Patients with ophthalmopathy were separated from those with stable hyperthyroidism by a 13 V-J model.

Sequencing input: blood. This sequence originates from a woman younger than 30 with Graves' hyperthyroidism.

The DNA for the CDR3 is TGCGCCAGCAGCCAAGGCAGCGGGAGGACGAACACCGGGGAGCTGTTTTTT. Its protein is CASSQGSGRTNTGELFF. The chain joins TRBV4-1 to TRBJ2-2, with 9 positions matching TRBD2. CDR1 is MGHRA, CDR2 YSYEKL, per germline. J gave up 0 bases and V 1 base, and 3 bases lay outside the gene matches. The CDR3 loop spans 17 amino acids.